The clone carrying this T cell receptor beta chain was detected once. Antigen unknown. Gene names denote mouse genes. This record comes from a study of tissue T cells after allogeneic stem cell transplantation. Only in-frame clones appear in the TCRdb table, and some are missing; sequencing was by immunoSEQ multiplex PCR. This sample has about 15,000 clones, with just over 70% found just once. Study-level findings and limits: In patients and mice, blood and spleen missed much of tissue repertoire.

What was sequenced was spleen. The sequence was collected from a female BALB/c mouse in good health. Strain MHC haplotype: H2-d.

The DNA read from the CDR3 is TGTGCCAGCAGCCCCGGGACAGGGGGATTTGCTGAGCAGTTC. It encodes CASSPGTGGFAEQF. The whole CDR3 is CASSPGTGGFAEQFF. The rearrangement links TRBV19 to TRBJ2-1; 11 bases are shared with TRBD1. The read ends 1 residue shy of where the CDR3 ends; the end is completed using the germline J gene. The CDR3 consists of 15 residues. Trimming removed 5 bases from V and 6 bases from J; junction bases left unmatched: 7. Per the germline V gene, CDR1 is FNHDT and CDR2 is SITEND (reference sequence).